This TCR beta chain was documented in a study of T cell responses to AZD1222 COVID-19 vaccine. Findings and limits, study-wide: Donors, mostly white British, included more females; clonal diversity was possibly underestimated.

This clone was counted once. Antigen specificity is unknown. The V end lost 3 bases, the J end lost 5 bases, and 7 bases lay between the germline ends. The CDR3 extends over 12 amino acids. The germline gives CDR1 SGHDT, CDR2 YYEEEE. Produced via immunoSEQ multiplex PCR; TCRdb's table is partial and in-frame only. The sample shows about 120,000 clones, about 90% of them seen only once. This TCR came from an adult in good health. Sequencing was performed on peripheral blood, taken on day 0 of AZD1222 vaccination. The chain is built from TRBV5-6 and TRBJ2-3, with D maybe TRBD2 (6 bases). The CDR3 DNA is TGTGCCAGCAGCTGGGGGGTAGATACGCAGTATTTT. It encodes CASSWGVDTQYF.